Each of the 25 T cell receptor beta chains below was sequenced from the same sample in a study of cytomegalovirus exposure and HLA in healthy donors. The PCR was carried out with 60 Vbeta primers and 13 Jbeta primers. This table comes from immunoSEQ multiplex PCR, and its TCRdb copy is limited to in-frame clones, with some not included. The table shows some 250,000 clones, with more than 75% occurring only once. Sequencing used PBMCs. These receptors were collected from a woman aged 40 to 50 in good health and CMV-seropositive.

This chain uses TRBV27 with TRBJ1-6; D perhaps matches TRBD1 (6 bases). The length of the CDR3 is 14 residues. With 6 bases removed from V and 6 bases from J, the gap between germline ends came to 12 bases. Germline V gives CDR1 MNHEY, CDR2 SMNVEV (reference sequence). CDR3 amino acids: CASRPGGRNSPLHF. Here the CDR3 DNA reads TGTGCCAGCAGGCCCGGGGGGCGTAATTCACCCCTCCACTTT.

Only one count was recorded for this clone. The genes are TRBV30 and TRBJ1-3; 7 bases align to TRBD1. CDR1 and CDR2 (germline): GTSNPN, SVGIG (reference sequence). V shed 0 bases, J shed 0 bases, and the junction held 11 bases outside the gene matches. This CDR3 has 18 residues. DNA for the CDR3: TGTGCCTGGAGTGTAGGGGGCCTTCTTCTCGTCTCTGGAAACACCATATATTTT. It yields the protein CAWSVGGLLLVSGNTIYF. Looking up the rest from reference TRBV30 and TRBJ1-3 gives the full variable domain: SQTIHQWPATLVQPVGSPLSLECTVEGTSNPNLYWYRQAAGRGLQLLFYSVGIGQISSEVPQNLSASRPQDRQFILSSKKLLLSDSGFYLCAWSVGGLLLVSGNTIYFGEGSWLTVV.

The V call is TRBV5-8, the J call TRBJ2-1, with 10 positions matching TRBD1. The ends lost 4 bases at V and 6 bases at J; junction bases unmatched: 7. There are 15 residues in the CDR3. In germline, CDR1 is SGHTS, CDR2 YDEGEE. CDR3 protein: CASSLGTGAGNEQFF. The CDR3 region has the DNA TGTGCCAGCAGCCTGGGGACAGGGGCCGGCAATGAGCAGTTCTTC.

V and J are TRBV6-6 and TRBJ1-2; 9 bases agree with TRBD1. The germline gives CDR1 MNHNY, CDR2 SVGAGI (reference sequence). V gave up 7 bases and J gave up 2 bases; unmatched junction bases: 5. The CDR3 length is 14 residues. The DNA for the CDR3 is TGTGCCAGCACTGGGGGACAGGGCAACTATGGCTACACCTTC. Translation: CASTGGQGNYGYTF.

This chain uses TRBV9 with TRBJ2-7, with 9 bases aligning to TRBD1. CDR1 and CDR2 (germline): SGDLS, YYNGEE. J gave up 5 bases and V 2 bases, and 8 bases lay outside the gene matches. CDR3 length: 15 amino acids. DNA of the CDR3: TGTGCCAGCAGCGTTTCGGGACAGGGCATCCACGAGCAGTACTTC. It codes for CASSVSGQGIHEQYF.

This chain connects TRBV7-9 to TRBJ2-7; D is possibly TRBD1 (6 bases). Germline CDR1 and CDR2: SEHNR and FQNEAQ (reference sequence). The V and J ends lost 5 bases and 2 bases respectively, with 13 bases between them. The CDR3 runs to 14 residues. In DNA form, the CDR3 reads TGTGCCAGCAGCCGGACAGACCCTCCCTACGAGCAGTACTTC. This gives the protein CASSRTDPPYEQYF.

The chain is built from TRBV11-2 and TRBJ2-2, with D perhaps matching TRBD1 (6 bases). V was clipped by 5 bases and J by 3 bases, with 13 bases between them. Germline CDR1 is SGHAT and CDR2 is FQNNGV. The CDR3 runs 15 residues. DNA for the CDR3: TGTGCCAGCAGCCCGTACAGGGCGTACACCGGGGAGCTGTTTTTT. Its translation: CASSPYRAYTGELFF.

The chain has TRBV4-1 and TRBJ1-4; 7 bases map to TRBD1. The CDR3 has 16 amino acids. V trimming: 1 base; J trimming: 7 bases; junction bases outside the gene matches: 9. Germline V CDR1 and CDR2: MGHRA, YSYEKL. The CDR3 DNA follows: TGCGCCAGCAGCCAAGGACCAGCAGGGGGTGCTGAAAAACTGTTTTTT. Translation gives CASSQGPAGGAEKLFF.

CDR3 region: CSAVDRGAFF. DNA for the CDR3: TGCAGCGCCGTGGACAGGGGGGCTTTCTTT. The chain employs TRBV29-1 and TRBJ1-1; TRBD1 aligns across 10 bases. Germline V gene lookup returns CDR1 SQVTM and CDR2 ANQGSEA. The CDR3 covers 10 residues. Trimming took 7 bases from V and 11 from J; bases not matched to a gene: 4. The variable domain in full, with the rest retrieved from reference TRBV29-1 and TRBJ1-1, is SAVISQKPSRDICQRGTSLTIQCQVDSQVTMMFWYRQQPGQSLTLIATANQGSEATYESGFVIDKFPISRPNLTFSTLTVSNMSPEDSSIYLCSAVDRGAFFGQGTRLTVV.

This chain connects TRBV30 to TRBJ1-6; D gene unclear. This CDR3 spans 13 amino acids. Germline CDR1 GTSNPN, CDR2 SVGIG (reference sequence). V lost 3 bases, J lost 13 bases, and 16 bases lay in between. CDR3 loop: CAWSPGPEGPLHF. The CDR3 DNA reads TGTGCCTGGAGCCCGGGCCCCGAGGGTCCCCTCCACTTT.

In DNA form, the CDR3 reads TGCAGCTCACGGAGGGGAATAGACACTGAAGCTTTCTTT. It encodes CSSRRGIDTEAFF. This chain uses TRBV29-1 with TRBJ1-1, with D maybe TRBD1 (5 bases). Trimming shortened V by 8 bases and J by 3 bases, and 16 bases separated the two germline ends. The germline gives CDR1 SQVTM, CDR2 ANQGSEA. The CDR3 extends over 13 amino acids.

Concerning this clone: One end of the junction varies from germline; a read error may be responsible. The sample holds other DNA sequences that translate to the same CDR3. V gene TRBV4-1 combines with J gene TRBJ1-6; D is unresolved. CDR1 and CDR2 from the germline V gene are MGHRA and YSYEKL. The CDR3 totals 16 residues. CDR3 loop: CASKRSGSSYNSPLHF. The CDR3 DNA reads as TGCGCCAGCAAAAGGAGCGGGAGCTCCTATAATTCCCCCCTCCACTTT.

This chain links TRBV4-3 with TRBJ2-7; 8 nucleotides agree with TRBD2. The germline V gene encodes CDR1 LGHNA and CDR2 YSLEER. J gave up 5 bases and V 4 bases, and 4 bases lay outside the gene matches. This CDR3 region has 13 residues. CDR3 nucleotide sequence: TGCGCCAGCAGCCTTCGGGGGGGGGACGAGCAGTACTTC. This encodes CASSLRGGDEQYF.

The chain couples TRBV14 to TRBJ2-5; D call uncertain. The germline V gene has CDR1 SGHDN and CDR2 FVKESK. The CDR3 consists of 13 residues. V was pared by 4 bases and J by 0 bases, with 6 bases between. CDR3 sequence: CASSPLYQETQYF. CDR3 DNA sequence: TGTGCCAGCAGCCCCCTGTACCAAGAGACCCAGTACTTC.

V usage is TRBV6-6 and J usage is TRBJ2-4; D is possibly TRBD2 (7 bases). V lost 6 bases and J lost 8, with 20 bases in between. The CDR3 length is 15 residues. CDR1 is MNHNY and CDR2 is SVGAGI in the germline V gene (reference sequence). The CDR3 loop is CASSHAWGGRDIQYF. The CDR3 nucleotides are TGTGCCAGCAGCCATGCCTGGGGGGGCCGGGACATTCAGTACTTC.

V is TRBV14 and J is TRBJ1-1; D remains unclear. V lost 4 bases, J lost 5 bases, and 11 bases lay in between. In germline, CDR1 is SGHDN, CDR2 FVKESK. The CDR3 sequence is 13 residues long. The CDR3 coding sequence is TGTGCCAGCAGCCCCGGCCCGGGGACTGAAGCTTTCTTT. Translating it yields CASSPGPGTEAFF.

This clone showed up just a few times. This sequence joins TRBV9 and TRBJ1-5; D remains ambiguous. The V and J ends lost 0 bases and 8 bases respectively, with 9 bases between them. Germline V gene data show CDR1 as SGDLS and CDR2 as YYNGEE. The CDR3 loop spans 13 amino acids. The CDR3 reads CASSVEGREPQHF. CDR3 in DNA: TGTGCCAGCAGCGTAGAAGGGCGGGAGCCCCAGCATTTT.

The rearrangement links TRBV4-1 to TRBJ2-3; 9 positions agree with TRBD2. CDR3 length equals 17 residues. Germline V gene sequence: CDR1 MGHRA, CDR2 YSYEKL. V dropped 3 bases and J dropped 4; count of bases not matched to a gene: 11. CDR3 loop: CASSHPGGRGVADTQYF. For the CDR3, the DNA is TGCGCCAGCAGCCATCCGGGCGGGAGGGGGGTGGCAGATACGCAGTATTTT.

The genes are TRBV21-1 and TRBJ1-5; the DNA was not compared with TRBD1, the D call given in the table. TRBV21-1 is reported as a pseudogene. This CDR3 has 14 residues. The CDR3 protein is CASSCRGLSQPQHF. CDR3 sequence (DNA): TGTGCCAGCAGCTGCAGGGGGTTGAGTCAGCCCCAGCATTTT.

J is TRBJ2-3 and V is TRBV30; D is undetermined. Looked up from germline, CDR1 is GTSNPN and CDR2 is SVGIG (reference sequence). The CDR3 runs to 15 residues. V shed 0 bases and J shed 3 bases, with 13 bases lying between them. The CDR3 loop reads CAWSVLGVWTDTQYF. CDR3 nucleotide sequence: TGTGCCTGGAGTGTACTTGGAGTGTGGACAGATACGCAGTATTTT.

The chain recombines TRBV29-1 with TRBJ1-1, with D perhaps TRBD1 (5 bases). V lost 7 bases, J lost 9 bases, and 18 bases lay in between. This CDR3 has 12 residues. Germline lookup yields CDR1 SQVTM and CDR2 ANQGSEA. This CDR3 reads CSAHPRGVKAFF. The DNA of the CDR3 is TGCAGCGCCCACCCCCGGGGGGTGAAAGCTTTCTTT.

The chain couples TRBV10-3 to TRBJ1-2; TRBD1 might be the D (5 bases). V lost 11 bases to trimming and J lost 4 bases, with 17 bases between them. In germline, CDR1 is ENHRY, CDR2 SYGVKD. The CDR3 has 13 residues. DNA for the CDR3: TGTGCCGTCGTTGACAGTGACGTCTATGGCTACACCTTC. This codes for CAVVDSDVYGYTF.

The chain links TRBV10-3 to TRBJ2-5, with D tentatively TRBD1 (6 bases). CDR1 is ENHRY and CDR2 is SYGVKD in the germline V gene. The CDR3 runs 14 residues. V was cut by 2 bases and J by 1 base, with 8 bases left in between. CDR3 DNA sequence: TGTGCCATCAGTGAGAGCAGGGGCCAAGAGACCCAGTACTTC. Translated, it gives CAISESRGQETQYF.

CDR3 residues: CASSPRGTSGLETQYF. The CDR3 nucleotides read TGTGCCAGCAGTCCTCGCGGGACTAGCGGGCTAGAGACCCAGTACTTC. The V call is TRBV7-9, the J call TRBJ2-5; 12 positions match TRBD2. Germline values: CDR1 SEHNR, CDR2 FQNEAQ (reference sequence). V shed 6 bases and J 4 bases; nucleotides not matched to a gene: 9. The CDR3 extends over 16 amino acids.

The chain has TRBV6-5 and TRBJ2-1; 11 bases map to TRBD2. The J segment lost 4 bases and the V segment lost 6 bases, leaving 5 bases of the junction unmatched. From germline, CDR1 is MNHEY and CDR2 SVGAGI. This CDR3 contains 15 residues. CDR3 bases: TGTGCCAGCAGGCGGACTAGCGGGCGGTACAATGAGCAGTTCTTC. Its translation is CASRRTSGRYNEQFF.